The present entry profiles one T cell receptor (beta chain) with its context. These data originate in a study of blood T cell repertoires in COVID-19. Looking at the study overall: T cells, B-cell-depleted T cells, or PBMCs supplied cDNA or gDNA.

Sequencing was performed with immunoSEQ multiplex PCR; in TCRdb, only in-frame clones are kept and a portion is missing. The table shows more than 100,000 clones, with over 75% occurring only once. Sample: peripheral blood. The clonotype originates from a human donor in a cohort sampled during active COVID-19.

In nucleotides, the CDR3 is TGTGCCAGCAGTAAACGGACAGGACATGAAACTAGCACAGATACGCAGTATTTT. It translates to CASSKRTGHETSTDTQYF. This sequence joins TRBV28 and TRBJ2-3; TRBD1 aligns across 7 bases. This CDR3 has 18 residues. The V gene's germline CDR1 is MDHEN and CDR2 SYDVKM. V dropped 5 bases and J dropped 0; count of bases not matched to a gene: 14.